A selection of T cell receptor beta chains follows, all from one sample in a study of blood T cell repertoires in COVID-19. Profiling relied on immunoSEQ multiplex PCR, and the TCRdb table lists in-frame clones only, not all of them. In the table there are approximately 320,000 clones, around 90% of which are singletons. Sequenced input: PBMCs or T cells enriched from blood (not recorded which). The receptors were sampled from a man aged 55-75 years who had recovered from COVID-19. Each CDR3 is given with its conserved first and last residue. Each record gives: V gene, D gene, CDR3 length, J gene, clone size, CDR3 DNA, CDR3 protein. A D gene is named only where the DNA matches it firmly. The size of a clone is reported for some rows only, either as once, few or many, or as a class for expanded clones.

v_gene: TRBV27
d_gene: TRBD2
len: 11
j_gene: TRBJ2-3
abundance: .
CDR3nt: TGTGCCACCCGAGGCCCTAGCGGGGTGTATTTT
CDR3aa: CATRGPSGVYF

v_gene: TRBV19
d_gene: TRBD1
len: 14
j_gene: TRBJ1-1
abundance: .
CDR3nt: TGTGCCAGTAGACCCTGGACAGGCCGGACTGAAGCTTTCTTT
CDR3aa: CASRPWTGRTEAFF

v_gene: TRBV13
d_gene: TRBD2
len: 12
j_gene: TRBJ2-3
abundance: .
CDR3nt: TGTGCCAGCAGCTGGCGGGGGGATACGCAGTATTTT
CDR3aa: CASSWRGDTQYF

v_gene: TRBV2
d_gene: .
len: 11
j_gene: TRBJ1-1
abundance: .
CDR3nt: TGTGCCAGCACGGTGAACACTGAAGCTTTCTTT
CDR3aa: CASTVNTEAFF

v_gene: TRBV19
d_gene: TRBD1
len: 14
j_gene: TRBJ2-3
abundance: .
CDR3nt: TGTGCCAGTAGTACGGGACAGTACACAGATACGCAGTATTTT
CDR3aa: CASSTGQYTDTQYF

v_gene: TRBV12-5
d_gene: .
len: 13
j_gene: TRBJ1-1
abundance: .
CDR3nt: TGTGCTAGTGGTTCCTCCGGTAACACTGAAGCTTTCTTT
CDR3aa: CASGSSGNTEAFF

v_gene: TRBV7-9
d_gene: TRBD1
len: 14
j_gene: TRBJ1-1
abundance: .
CDR3nt: TGTGCCAGCAGCTTGCAGGGGGCGCGAACTGAAGCTTTCTTT
CDR3aa: CASSLQGARTEAFF

v_gene: TRBV24-1
d_gene: TRBD1
len: 13
j_gene: TRBJ1-5
abundance: few
CDR3nt: TGTGCCACCAGTGGAGGGGGCGGACAGCCCCAGCATTTT
CDR3aa: CATSGGGGQPQHF

v_gene: TRBV13
d_gene: .
len: 13
j_gene: TRBJ2-3
abundance: .
CDR3nt: TGTGCCAGCAGCTTCGAAAGCGCAGATACGCAGTATTTT
CDR3aa: CASSFESADTQYF

v_gene: TRBV6-5
d_gene: .
len: 13
j_gene: TRBJ2-7
abundance: .
CDR3nt: TGTGCCAGCAGTTACAGGGACTTTTCCGAGCAGTACTTC
CDR3aa: CASSYRDFSEQYF

v_gene: TRBV3-1/TRBV3-2
d_gene: .
len: 11
j_gene: TRBJ2-7
abundance: .
CDR3nt: TGTGCCAGCAGCCTCTTGTACGAGCAGTACTTC
CDR3aa: CASSLLYEQYF

v_gene: TRBV7-9
d_gene: .
len: 15
j_gene: TRBJ1-3
abundance: .
CDR3nt: TGTGCCAGCAGCTTTTCTTCGGGAGCTGGAAACACCATATATTTT
CDR3aa: CASSFSSGAGNTIYF

v_gene: TRBV3-1/TRBV3-2
d_gene: TRBD1
len: 16
j_gene: TRBJ1-2
abundance: .
CDR3nt: TGTGCCAGCAGCCAAGGCCCGGGACAGGGGAACTATGGCTACACCTTC
CDR3aa: CASSQGPGQGNYGYTF

v_gene: TRBV2
d_gene: .
len: 17
j_gene: TRBJ2-6
abundance: .
CDR3nt: TGTGCCAGCAGATTGGGGAACAGGAGATCTGGGGCCAACGTCCTGACTTTC
CDR3aa: CASRLGNRRSGANVLTF

v_gene: TRBV2
d_gene: .
len: 14
j_gene: TRBJ1-1
abundance: .
CDR3nt: TGTGCCAGCTCCGCTGAGTGGTTGAACACTGAAGCTTTCTTT
CDR3aa: CASSAEWLNTEAFF

v_gene: TRBV5-4
d_gene: TRBD2
len: 16
j_gene: TRBJ2-3
abundance: .
CDR3nt: TGTGCCAGCAGCCCCGGGGGGCGGGGGGGCACAGATACGCAGTATTTT
CDR3aa: CASSPGGRGGTDTQYF

v_gene: TRBV2
d_gene: .
len: 12
j_gene: TRBJ1-2
abundance: .
CDR3nt: TGTGCCAGCAGCCAGGGGATCGATGGCTACACCTTC
CDR3aa: CASSQGIDGYTF

v_gene: TRBV30
d_gene: .
len: 13
j_gene: TRBJ2-1
abundance: .
CDR3nt: TGTGCCTGCCGCCCGGGAGCCTCCACGGAGCAGTTCTTC
CDR3aa: CACRPGASTEQFF

v_gene: TRBV7-8
d_gene: .
len: 18
j_gene: TRBJ2-2
abundance: .
CDR3nt: TGTGCCAGCAGCTTAGTCGGCGGCGGGCCTGCAAACACCGGGGAGCTGTTTTTT
CDR3aa: CASSLVGGGPANTGELFF

v_gene: TRBV19
d_gene: .
len: 14
j_gene: TRBJ2-7
abundance: .
CDR3nt: TGTGCCAGTAGTAAAAACCAGGGGACCTACGAGCAGTACTTC
CDR3aa: CASSKNQGTYEQYF

v_gene: TRBV15
d_gene: TRBD2
len: 16
j_gene: TRBJ2-3
abundance: once
CDR3nt: TGTGCCACCAGCACACGTAGCGGGGGGGCTTTCGATACGCAGTATTTT
CDR3aa: CATSTRSGGAFDTQYF

v_gene: TRBV2
d_gene: .
len: 13
j_gene: TRBJ1-4
abundance: few
CDR3nt: TGTGCCAGCAGTCATTGGGAGGACGAAAAACTGTTTTTT
CDR3aa: CASSHWEDEKLFF

v_gene: TRBV28
d_gene: .
len: 13
j_gene: TRBJ2-5
abundance: .
CDR3nt: TGTGCCAGCGGGGGGTACCCTCAAGAGACCCAGTACTTC
CDR3aa: CASGGYPQETQYF

v_gene: TRBV7-8
d_gene: .
len: 16
j_gene: TRBJ2-7
abundance: .
CDR3nt: TGTGCCAGCAGCTTACAAGTCGGGGTAAGCTCCTACGAGCAGTACTTC
CDR3aa: CASSLQVGVSSYEQYF

v_gene: TRBV2
d_gene: .
len: 13
j_gene: TRBJ1-2
abundance: .
CDR3nt: TGTGCCAGCAGTCTGGACAGCAACTATGGCTACACCTTC
CDR3aa: CASSLDSNYGYTF

v_gene: TRBV5-6
d_gene: TRBD1
len: 12
j_gene: TRBJ2-7
abundance: .
CDR3nt: TGTGCCAGCAGCTTTACCGGGACAGATCACTCCTTC
CDR3aa: CASSFTGTDHSF

v_gene: TRBV3-1/TRBV3-2
d_gene: .
len: 18
j_gene: TRBJ2-4
abundance: .
CDR3nt: TGTGCCAGCAGCCCACCGTTTGAGCGAAGAAGGGCCAAAAACATTCAGTACTTC
CDR3aa: CASSPPFERRRAKNIQYF

v_gene: TRBV5-1
d_gene: .
len: 14
j_gene: TRBJ2-4
abundance: once
CDR3nt: TGCGCCAGCAGCTACCGGGGGACGGGATACATTCAGTACTTC
CDR3aa: CASSYRGTGYIQYF

v_gene: TRBV5-6
d_gene: .
len: 13
j_gene: TRBJ1-2
abundance: .
CDR3nt: TGTGCCAGCAGCTTGTACCCGGGTCAGGGCTACACCTTC
CDR3aa: CASSLYPGQGYTF

v_gene: TRBV30
d_gene: TRBD2
len: 14
j_gene: TRBJ2-1
abundance: .
CDR3nt: TGTGCCTGGGGCAAGCGGCGGGAGCTCAATGAGCAGTTCTTC
CDR3aa: CAWGKRRELNEQFF

v_gene: TRBV7-2
d_gene: TRBD2
len: 15
j_gene: TRBJ2-1
abundance: .
CDR3nt: TGTGCCAGCAGCTTTACTAGCGGACCATACAATGAGCAGTTCTTC
CDR3aa: CASSFTSGPYNEQFF

v_gene: TRBV19
d_gene: .
len: 13
j_gene: TRBJ1-4
abundance: .
CDR3nt: TGTGCCAGCCGCCAGGGCCCCGATGAAAAACTGTTTTTT
CDR3aa: CASRQGPDEKLFF

v_gene: TRBV28
d_gene: TRBD1
len: 15
j_gene: TRBJ1-5
abundance: .
CDR3nt: TGTGCCAGCAGGGACAGGGAGGTGGGCAATCAGCCCCAGCATTTT
CDR3aa: CASRDREVGNQPQHF

v_gene: TRBV5-1
d_gene: .
len: 12
j_gene: TRBJ1-1
abundance: .
CDR3nt: TGCGCCAGCAGCGGGCAAGGGGCTGAAGCTTTCTTT
CDR3aa: CASSGQGAEAFF

v_gene: TRBV18
d_gene: TRBD2
len: 14
j_gene: TRBJ2-7
abundance: .
CDR3nt: TGTGCCAGCTCTAGCGGGACCAGCTCCTACGAGCAGTACTTC
CDR3aa: CASSSGTSSYEQYF

v_gene: TRBV5-4
d_gene: .
len: 13
j_gene: TRBJ1-3
abundance: .
CDR3nt: TGTGCCAGCAGCGTCGGACAGACTAACACCATATATTTT
CDR3aa: CASSVGQTNTIYF

v_gene: TRBV7-9
d_gene: TRBD1
len: 16
j_gene: TRBJ1-6
abundance: .
CDR3nt: TGTGCCAGCAGCTCCAGGGGGGGACAGGGCGGCTCACCCCTCCACTTT
CDR3aa: CASSSRGGQGGSPLHF

v_gene: TRBV28
d_gene: TRBD1
len: 15
j_gene: TRBJ1-5
abundance: .
CDR3nt: TGTGCCAGCAGTTTAGCACAGGGGGTGAATCAGCCCCAGCATTTT
CDR3aa: CASSLAQGVNQPQHF

v_gene: TRBV3-1/TRBV3-2
d_gene: TRBD2
len: 17
j_gene: TRBJ2-7
abundance: .
CDR3nt: TGTGCCAGCAGCCAAGGCATAGGGACTAGCGGGAGCTACGAGCAGTACTTC
CDR3aa: CASSQGIGTSGSYEQYF

v_gene: TRBV9
d_gene: TRBD2
len: 15
j_gene: TRBJ2-1
abundance: .
CDR3nt: TGTGCCAGCAGCGTAGACACTAGCGGGAGGGATGAGCAGTTCTTC
CDR3aa: CASSVDTSGRDEQFF

v_gene: TRBV5-6
d_gene: .
len: 13
j_gene: TRBJ1-2
abundance: .
CDR3nt: TGTGCCAGCTCTCAGGGGACTAACTATGGCTACACCTTC
CDR3aa: CASSQGTNYGYTF

v_gene: TRBV7-2
d_gene: .
len: 15
j_gene: TRBJ1-1
abundance: .
CDR3nt: TGTGCCAGCAGCTTAGTTGCGTCGGTGAACACTGAAGCTTTCTTT
CDR3aa: CASSLVASVNTEAFF

v_gene: TRBV3-1/TRBV3-2
d_gene: .
len: 14
j_gene: TRBJ1-1
abundance: .
CDR3nt: TGTGCCAGCAGCCGTTTTGACATGAACACTGAAGCTTTCTTT
CDR3aa: CASSRFDMNTEAFF

v_gene: TRBV7-6
d_gene: TRBD1
len: 13
j_gene: TRBJ2-7
abundance: .
CDR3nt: TGTGCCAGCAGCCACGGACAGGTCTACGAGCAGTACTTC
CDR3aa: CASSHGQVYEQYF

v_gene: TRBV27
d_gene: .
len: 17
j_gene: TRBJ1-6
abundance: .
CDR3nt: TGTGCCAGCAGTTTATCGAACTCAGGGCCCTATAATTCACCCCTCCACTTT
CDR3aa: CASSLSNSGPYNSPLHF

v_gene: TRBV7-8
d_gene: .
len: 15
j_gene: TRBJ1-1
abundance: .
CDR3nt: TGTGCCAGCTTAAATTCCCGCACAGGGAGAACTGAAGCTTTCTTT
CDR3aa: CASLNSRTGRTEAFF

v_gene: TRBV7-8
d_gene: .
len: 14
j_gene: TRBJ2-3
abundance: .
CDR3nt: TGTGCCAGCAGCTTAGCGGGCGTCCCAGATACGCAGTATTTT
CDR3aa: CASSLAGVPDTQYF

v_gene: TRBV5-4
d_gene: .
len: 14
j_gene: TRBJ1-4
abundance: .
CDR3nt: TGTGCCAGCAGTGAGGGCGGGAGTAATGAAAAACTGTTTTTT
CDR3aa: CASSEGGSNEKLFF

v_gene: TRBV11-2
d_gene: TRBD2
len: 15
j_gene: TRBJ2-1
abundance: once
CDR3nt: TGTGCCAGCAGCTCACGACTAGCGGCCTACAATGAGCAGTTCTTC
CDR3aa: CASSSRLAAYNEQFF

v_gene: TRBV9
d_gene: TRBD1
len: 17
j_gene: TRBJ1-3
abundance: .
CDR3nt: TGTGCCAGCAGCGCCGGACAGGGACCAGGCAGTGGAAACACCATATATTTT
CDR3aa: CASSAGQGPGSGNTIYF

v_gene: TRBV30
d_gene: .
len: 14
j_gene: TRBJ1-4
abundance: .
CDR3nt: TGTGCCTGGAGTCTCGGACTAACTAATGAAAAACTGTTTTTT
CDR3aa: CAWSLGLTNEKLFF

v_gene: TRBV11-2
d_gene: .
len: 15
j_gene: TRBJ2-1
abundance: .
CDR3nt: TGTGCCAGCAGGCCCGTTCGGCGGGCTTACAATGAGCAGTTCTTC
CDR3aa: CASRPVRRAYNEQFF

v_gene: TRBV29-1
d_gene: TRBD1
len: 15
j_gene: TRBJ2-4
abundance: .
CDR3nt: TGCAGCGCCTTGCCCCGGACAGGGTTAAGCAGCATTCAGTACTTC
CDR3aa: CSALPRTGLSSIQYF

v_gene: TRBV19
d_gene: TRBD1
len: 14
j_gene: TRBJ1-6
abundance: .
CDR3nt: TGTGCCAGTAGTCCTGGACAGGGAGGTTCACCCCTCCACTTT
CDR3aa: CASSPGQGGSPLHF

v_gene: TRBV18
d_gene: TRBD1
len: 18
j_gene: TRBJ1-2
abundance: .
CDR3nt: TGTGCCAGCTCACAGAACAGGGCAGGGGGGACCACCAACTATGGCTACACCTTC
CDR3aa: CASSQNRAGGTTNYGYTF

v_gene: TRBV5-6
d_gene: .
len: 14
j_gene: TRBJ1-4
abundance: .
CDR3nt: TGTGCCAGCAGCCGAGGTCAGGGGCGGGAAAAACTGTTTTTT
CDR3aa: CASSRGQGREKLFF

v_gene: TRBV27
d_gene: .
len: 12
j_gene: TRBJ2-7
abundance: .
CDR3nt: TGTGCCAGCAGTCGCGCAACGGGGGAGCAGTACTTC
CDR3aa: CASSRATGEQYF

v_gene: TRBV6-2/TRBV6-3
d_gene: TRBD1
len: 19
j_gene: TRBJ2-7
abundance: .
CDR3nt: TGTGCCAGCAGCCCCAGGGGGCCCATCAGACAGGAATTGACCTACGAGCAGTACTTC
CDR3aa: CASSPRGPIRQELTYEQYF

v_gene: TRBV7-9
d_gene: .
len: 12
j_gene: TRBJ1-3
abundance: once
CDR3nt: TGTGCCAGCAAGAACAGTGGAAACACCATATATTTT
CDR3aa: CASKNSGNTIYF

v_gene: TRBV27
d_gene: TRBD1
len: 15
j_gene: TRBJ1-1
abundance: .
CDR3nt: TGTGCCAGCAGTTTCCGGGGCAGGGGGCAAGTGGAAGCTTTCTTT
CDR3aa: CASSFRGRGQVEAFF